The sequence of this TCR beta chain was determined in a study of Graves' ophthalmopathy and Graves' hyperthyroidism. Across the study: Peripheral blood samples were taken at initial diagnosis, before any treatment. Study findings and constraints: The blood repertoire also included most expanded thyroid clonotypes above 0.001 frequency.

Amplification targeted the TCR beta CDR3 regions, with RNA transcripts as the source material. The authors performed first-round RT-PCR with HTBI primers and then a second-round multiplex PCR. TCRdb analysed the multiplex PCR reads with MiXCR anew, one entry per CDR3 protein. The sample contains some 750,000 distinct CDR3 sequences, roughly 41% of which appear only once. The PBMCs had their origin in approximately 10 ml of fresh peripheral blood. V was trimmed by 7 bases and J by 2 bases, leaving 9 bases between them. This CDR3 region has 12 residues. Germline V lookup: CDR1 MNHNS, CDR2 SASEGT. Concerning this clonotype: Its antigen is unknown.

The chain recombines TRBV6-1 with TRBJ2-7; perhaps TRBD2 as D (6 bases). This clonotype was sampled from an adult man with Graves' ophthalmopathy. The sequenced material came from peripheral blood. In DNA form, the CDR3 reads TGTGCCAGCACGGGGGTCACCTACGAGCAGTACTTC. Translated, it gives CASTGVTYEQYF.